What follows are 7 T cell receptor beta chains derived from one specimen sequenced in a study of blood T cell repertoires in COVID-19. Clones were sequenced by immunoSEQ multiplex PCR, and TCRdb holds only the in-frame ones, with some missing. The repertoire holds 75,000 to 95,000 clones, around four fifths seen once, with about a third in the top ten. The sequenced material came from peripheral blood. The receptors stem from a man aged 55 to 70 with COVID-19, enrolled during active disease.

The chain's CDR3 is CASSPQSGTGANQPQHF. The DNA for the CDR3 is TGTGCCAGCTCACCTCAGTCCGGGACAGGGGCCAATCAGCCCCAGCATTTT. J is TRBJ1-5 and V is TRBV18, with TRBD1 matching 10 bases. Germline V gene lookup returns CDR1 KGHSH and CDR2 LQKENI. The CDR3 totals 17 residues. The junction had 8 bases not matched to a gene; V was cut back by 3 bases and J by 3 bases.

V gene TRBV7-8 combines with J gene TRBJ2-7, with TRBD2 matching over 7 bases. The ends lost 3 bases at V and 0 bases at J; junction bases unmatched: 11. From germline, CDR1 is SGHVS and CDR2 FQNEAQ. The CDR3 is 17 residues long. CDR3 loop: CASSLSSGGRDSYEQYF. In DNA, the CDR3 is TGTGCCAGCAGCTTGTCTAGCGGAGGGCGGGACTCCTACGAGCAGTACTTC.

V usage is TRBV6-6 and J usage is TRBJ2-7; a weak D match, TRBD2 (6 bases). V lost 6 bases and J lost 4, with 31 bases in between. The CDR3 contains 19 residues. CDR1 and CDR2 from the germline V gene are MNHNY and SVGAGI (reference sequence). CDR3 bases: TGTGCCAGCAGGCGAGGAAGCGCAGCACCGACTAGAGTTGGGTACGAGCAGTACTTC. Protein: CASRRGSAAPTRVGYEQYF.

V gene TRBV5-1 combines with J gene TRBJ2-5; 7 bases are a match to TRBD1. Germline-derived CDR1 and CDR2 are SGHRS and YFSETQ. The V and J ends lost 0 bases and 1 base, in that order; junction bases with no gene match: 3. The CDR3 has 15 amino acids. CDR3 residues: CASSLDGTVQETQYF. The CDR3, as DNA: TGCGCCAGCAGCTTGGATGGGACAGTCCAAGAGACCCAGTACTTC.

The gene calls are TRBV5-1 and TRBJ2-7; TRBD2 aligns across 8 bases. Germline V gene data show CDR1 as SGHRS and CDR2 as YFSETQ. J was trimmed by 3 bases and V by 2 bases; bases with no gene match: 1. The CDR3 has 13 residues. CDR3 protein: CASSFSGNYEQYF. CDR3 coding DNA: TGCGCCAGCAGCTTTAGCGGGAACTACGAGCAGTACTTC. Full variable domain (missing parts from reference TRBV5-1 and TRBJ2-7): KAGVTQTPRYLIKTRGQQVTLSCSPISGHRSVSWYQQTPGQGLQFLFEYFSETQRNKGNFPGRFSGRQFSNSRSEMNVSTLELGDSALYLCASSFSGNYEQYFGPGTRLTVT.

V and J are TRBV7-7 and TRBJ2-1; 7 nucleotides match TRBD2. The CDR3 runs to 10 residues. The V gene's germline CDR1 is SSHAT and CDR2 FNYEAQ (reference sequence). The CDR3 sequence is CSLGGNEQFF. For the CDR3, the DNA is TGTTCCTTGGGGGGGAATGAGCAGTTCTTC.

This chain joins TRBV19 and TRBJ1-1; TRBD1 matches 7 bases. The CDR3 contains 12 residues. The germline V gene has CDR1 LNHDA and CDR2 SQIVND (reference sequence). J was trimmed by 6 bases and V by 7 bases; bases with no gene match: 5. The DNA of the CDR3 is TGTGCCAGTAACAGGGGTTCGGCTGAAGCTTTCTTT. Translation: CASNRGSAEAFF.